The 19 T cell receptor beta chains presented below share a single source sample, sequenced in a study of blood T cells in healthy people across ages (dated by TCRdb to 2013 to 2016). Library construction relied on 5' RACE. The reads were generated on an Illumina HiSeq 2500. A second PCR of about 7 to 12 cycles was run with a J-beta primer mix and a sample-barcoded 5' primer. The public sequencing data were trimmed at Q25 with fastp and processed into clonotypes with MiXCR by TCRdb, which kept only in-frame beta chains. Rows with one shared CDR3 protein collapse into an entry with the most common genes and DNA. The sample contains more than 650,000 distinct CDR3 sequences, 20% to 25% of them found a single time. Of the sample, 20% to 25% falls within the top ten clones. Sequenced material: blood. These receptors were taken from a man aged 65 to 79 in good health.

This clonotype was counted only a few times. The V call is TRBV6-5, the J call TRBJ1-3, with no clear D. V lost 8 bases, J lost 3 bases, and 11 bases lay in between. This CDR3 region has 13 residues. Germline-derived CDR1 and CDR2 are MNHEY and SVGAGI. CDR3 loop: CASRGAGGNTIYF. The DNA for the CDR3 is TGTGCCAGCCGCGGTGCGGGTGGAAACACCATATATTTT.

In this sample, this clonotype turned up a few times. The rearrangement joins TRBV27 to TRBJ2-3, with 7 nucleotides matching TRBD1. Per the germline V gene, CDR1 is MNHEY and CDR2 is SMNVEV (reference sequence). The ends lost 7 bases at V and 2 bases at J; junction bases unmatched: 9. The CDR3 contains 15 residues. CDR3 region: CASKPRDRPTDTQYF. Here the CDR3 DNA reads TGTGCCAGCAAACCCCGGGACAGACCCACAGATACGCAGTATTTT.

The chain recombines TRBV20-1 with TRBJ2-5; D gene uncertain. V lost 3 bases and J lost 4, with 3 bases in between. The CDR3 is 10 residues long. The germline CDR1 and CDR2 sequences are DFQATT and SNEGSKA (reference sequence). The DNA for the CDR3 is TGCAGTGCTAGTGTAGAGACCCAGTACTTC. The encoded protein is CSASVETQYF.

Written as DNA, the CDR3 is TGTGCCAGCAGTTTATGGACAACTAATGAAAAACTGTTTTTT. Protein product: CASSLWTTNEKLFF. This chain uses TRBV28 with TRBJ1-4; D not certain. The CDR3 totals 14 residues. V was cut by 0 bases and J by 0 bases, with 2 bases left in between. CDR1 and CDR2 from the germline V gene are MDHEN and SYDVKM.

This clonotype has at least ten counts. The rearrangement uses TRBV29-1 and TRBJ2-5; 13 bases match TRBD2. The CDR3 totals 17 residues. Looked up from germline, CDR1 is SQVTM and CDR2 is ANQGSEA. The V and J ends lost 7 bases and 2 bases, in that order; junction bases with no gene match: 13. CDR3 protein: CSGQGLAGVDWQETQYF. For the CDR3, the DNA is TGCAGCGGGCAAGGACTAGCGGGAGTGGATTGGCAAGAGACCCAGTACTTC.

The chain combines TRBV7-9 with TRBJ2-7; a weak D match, TRBD1 (6 bases). The J call may be wrong; the DNA end is better matched by TRBJ2-5. Germline V lookup: CDR1 SEHNR, CDR2 FQNEAQ (reference sequence). The CDR3 has 15 amino acids. The chain's CDR3 is CASSLTSGVSETQYF. The DNA of the CDR3 is TGTGCCAGCAGCTTAACCTCAGGGGTATCGGAGACCCAGTACTTC.

The chain is built from TRBV6-1 and TRBJ1-4; D gene ambiguous. Trimming left V 1 base short and J 0 bases short, with 9 bases between. This CDR3 region has 16 residues. Germline V gene sequence: CDR1 MNHNS, CDR2 SASEGT. CDR3 sequence: CASSEGLGATNEKLFF. Written as DNA, the CDR3 is TGTGCCAGCAGTGAAGGCCTCGGAGCAACTAATGAAAAACTGTTTTTT.

V gene TRBV20-1 combines with J gene TRBJ2-4, with D possibly TRBD2 on 5 matching bases. The CDR3 contains 14 residues. With 3 bases removed from V and 3 bases from J, the gap between germline ends came to 12 bases. In germline, CDR1 is DFQATT, CDR2 SNEGSKA (reference sequence). The CDR3 coding sequence is TGCAGTGCTAGCACCCGGGAAAACAAAAACATTCAGTACTTC. This sequence encodes CSASTRENKNIQYF.

This clonotype was seen more than once but under ten times. This chain connects TRBV7-2 to TRBJ1-5, with no clear D. Germline V gene lookup returns CDR1 SGHTA and CDR2 FQGNSA. Deletions cut 5 bases from V and 4 bases from J, with 9 bases between. The CDR3 sequence is 13 residues long. The CDR3 here is CASSNWGNQPQHF. The CDR3 DNA reads as TGTGCCAGCAGCAACTGGGGAAATCAGCCCCAGCATTTT.

This clonotype was observed a few times. The V and J genes are TRBV7-2 and TRBJ1-4; no firm D call. The length of the CDR3 is 13 residues. Trimming pared 1 base from V and 6 bases from J, leaving 6 bases between. In germline, CDR1 is SGHTA, CDR2 FQGNSA. The CDR3 spells CASSLGHYEKLFF. In DNA, the CDR3 is TGTGCCAGCAGCTTAGGACACTATGAAAAACTGTTTTTT.

The table lists this clonotype with a few counts. The rearrangement joins TRBV11-2 to TRBJ1-6, with 8 bases that match TRBD1. CDR1 SGHAT and CDR2 FQNNGV come from the germline V gene. After removal of 5 bases from V and 6 bases from J, the junction contained 6 bases not matched to a gene. The CDR3 runs 15 residues. CDR3 sequence reads: CASSPRTGFNSPLHF. The CDR3 nucleotides read TGTGCCAGCAGCCCCCGGACAGGGTTTAATTCACCCCTCCACTTT.

This clonotype was seen ten or more times. The chain combines TRBV7-3 with TRBJ2-1, with D perhaps given as TRBD1 or TRBD2 (5 bases each). The germline gives CDR1 SGHTA, CDR2 FQGTGA. The CDR3 contains 17 residues. V lost 3 bases to trimming and J lost 3 bases, with 18 bases between them. The CDR3 region is CASSFSGTINSYNEQFF. DNA of the CDR3: TGTGCCAGCAGCTTCTCGGGGACCATTAACAGCTACAATGAGCAGTTCTTC.

This clonotype appeared many times. The chain carries TRBV5-1 and TRBJ2-4; D unresolved. This CDR3 is 14 amino acids long. The V and J ends lost 1 base and 1 base respectively, with 6 bases between them. Germline assignment: CDR1 SGHRS and CDR2 YFSETQ. CDR3: CASSLTPAKNIQYF. CDR3 bases: TGCGCCAGCAGCTTGACCCCCGCCAAAAACATTCAGTACTTC.

The V call is TRBV3-1, the J call TRBJ2-7, with a possible D match to TRBD2 (6 bases). Trimming removed 0 bases from V and 5 bases from J, with 14 bases in between. The germline V gene has CDR1 LGHDT and CDR2 YNNKEL (reference sequence). The length of the CDR3 is 15 residues. CDR3 sequence: CASSQEQRAWHEQYF. CDR3 DNA sequence: TGTGCCAGCAGCCAAGAACAGCGGGCATGGCACGAGCAGTACTTC.

The chain employs TRBV20-1 and TRBJ1-4; TRBD1 agrees at 7 bases. The CDR3 runs to 15 residues. The V and J ends lost 0 bases and 7 bases, in that order; junction bases with no gene match: 8. Germline V gene data show CDR1 as DFQATT and CDR2 as SNEGSKA (reference sequence). DNA for the CDR3: TGCAGTGCTAGAGACCTCAGGGGGAAGGGTGAAAAACTGTTTTTT. Residues: CSARDLRGKGEKLFF.

This clonotype was seen a handful of times. V is TRBV7-9 and J is TRBJ1-4; the D gene is possibly TRBD1 (5 bases). V was cut by 6 bases and J by 4 bases, with 12 bases left in between. CDR3 length: 14 amino acids. Germline lookup yields CDR1 SEHNR and CDR2 FQNEAQ (reference sequence). CDR3: CASRTGTINEKLFF. The CDR3 DNA reads TGTGCCAGCAGAACCGGGACCATTAATGAAAAACTGTTTTTT.

The chain is built from TRBV7-2 and TRBJ1-2; the match to TRBD1 covers 7 bases. Germline-derived CDR1 and CDR2 are SGHTA and FQGNSA. With 0 bases clipped from V and 8 bases from J, the junction kept 6 bases outside the gene matches. The CDR3 runs 14 residues. The CDR3 DNA reads TGTGCCAGCAGCTTAGCGAGGGCAGGGGGAGGCTACACCTTC. This codes for CASSLARAGGGYTF. Filled out from reference TRBV7-2 and TRBJ1-2, the complete variable domain reads GAGVSQSPSNKVTEKGKDVELRCDPISGHTALYWYRQSLGQGLEFLIYFQGNSAPDKSGLPSDRFSAERTGGSVSTLTIQRTQQEDSAVYLCASSLARAGGGYTFGSGTRLTVV.

In its sample, this clonotype was seen a few times. J is TRBJ2-1 and V is TRBV2; 7 positions agree with TRBD2. The closer fit of TRBJ2-7 to the DNA end suggests the J call may be wrong. Germline CDR1 reads SNHLY; CDR2 reads FYNNEI. This CDR3 has 13 residues. This CDR3 reads CVSREGLPYEQYV. CDR3 DNA sequence: TGTGTCAGCAGGGAGGGACTTCCCTACGAGCAGTACGTC.

To note about this clonotype: A junction boundary mismatches the germline segment, possibly from a read error. The V gene is TRBV6-2 or TRBV6-3, the J gene TRBJ1-5; D gene uncertain. The CDR3 has 14 residues. Germline CDR1 MNHEY, CDR2 SVGEGT. CDR3 residues: CASSYYSSSQPQHF. The DNA of the CDR3 is TGTGCCAGCAGTTATTATTCGAGCAGTCAGCCCCAGCATTTT.